Reported below is one T cell receptor (beta chain). The target antigen is unknown. The record originates from a study of blood T cells in healthy people across ages. Losses at the gene ends were 10 bases for V and 6 bases for J; bases not matched to a gene: 9. Germline CDR1 reads MNHEY; CDR2 reads SVGAGI. The CDR3 consists of 14 residues. It was with a sample-barcoded 5' primer and a J-beta primer mix that a second PCR of roughly 7 to 12 cycles was run. TCRdb called the 5' RACE reads again in MiXCR, with one record for every CDR3 protein. Among about 780,000 distinct CDR3 sequences listed, roughly 46% were seen once. Each donor's blood draw was roughly 10 milliliters of peripheral blood. The study, taken as a whole, reports: Naive CD4+ cell counts and diversity both ran higher in long-lived than in aged donors. Any changes in expanded clonotypes were possibly confounded, as donor CMV status remained unknown. Per million T cells, TCR beta diversity dropped roughly linearly as age increased.

Sequenced sample: blood. The clonotype was recovered from a man older than 75 in good health. The chain carries TRBV6-5 and TRBJ1-6; 7 bases are a match to TRBD1. For the CDR3, the DNA is TGTGCCACCTCTCCGGGACAGCCTAATTCACCCCTCCACTTT. The encoded protein is CATSPGQPNSPLHF.